This is a list of T cell receptor beta chains from one sample in a study of blood T cell repertoires in COVID-19. TCRdb's copy holds only in-frame clones and misses some; the assay was immunoSEQ multiplex PCR. The sample lists just over 650,000 clones; 75% to 90% were seen once. The sequencing sample was made of peripheral blood. All receptors derive from a woman aged 18 to 35 with acute or convalescent COVID-19. The CDR3 runs from the conserved cysteine through the conserved F or W. Each record gives: V gene, CDR3 length, CDR3 protein.

TRBV5-5 | 19 | CASRTSGGSPLYSYNEQFF
TRBV5-1 | 15 | CASSLKDSPGDTQYF
TRBV2 | 14 | CASSESGTNYGYTF
TRBV6-5 | 15 | CASSYSQGDAQPQHF
TRBV5-1 | 13 | CASGETGGTEAFF
TRBV10-3 | 18 | CAIRDSGGSGVGSYEQYF
TRBV14 | 14 | CASSLVDTPPRQFF
TRBV6-5 | 15 | CASSYSGRGDTEAFF
TRBV21-1 | 16 | CASSSNRGRLDYEQYF
TRBV7-2 | 17 | CASSLERLAAGTDTQYF
TRBV12-3/TRBV12-4 | 12 | CASSSGGGPAFF
TRBV6-5 | 15 | CASGTSGGYTDTQYF
TRBV24-1 | 17 | CATSDPRAGGITDTQYF
TRBV5-1 | 18 | CASSLDSGRTYSNQPQHF
TRBV7-6 | 15 | CASSLGTSGADTQYF
TRBV24-1 | 18 | CATSDSAGRGMGDYGYTF
TRBV21-1 | 18 | CASSLRDSVLYSNQPQHF
TRBV27 | 20 | CASQFIGMGRSRSGGGEQFF
TRBV12-3/TRBV12-4 | 12 | CASSYLGGEQFF
TRBV7-2 | 14 | CASSLAGGVGGYTF
TRBV12-5 | 14 | CASGGQGGTDTQYF
TRBV6-1 | 16 | CASSDQARMNTGELFF
TRBV19 | 12 | CASSNRDNEQFF